This T cell receptor (beta chain) was profiled in a study of T-cell reconstitution after alpha-beta-depleted transplantation in children. Study-wide points: Surviving recipient cells, namely T cells and thymic progenitors, were the source of high day-60 TCRbeta diversity in some patients. Newly produced T cells mostly accounted for T-cell counts and diversity one year post-transplant. There were reportedly several hundred expanded graft clones from which alpha-beta T cells came about two months after transplant.

The length of the CDR3 is 17 residues. V was clipped by 1 base and J by 4 bases; unmatched bases: 10. Germline V gene data show CDR1 as SQVTM and CDR2 as ANQGSEA. A library of TCRbeta sequences, prepared with unique molecular identifiers, was generated. TCRdb itself ran the PCR reads through MiXCR, one entry per CDR3 protein. The table shows nearly 200,000 distinct CDR3 sequences, with approximately 6.8% occurring only once. The sample holds many counts of this clonotype. Its antigen is currently unknown. The source was PBMCs, collected before TCRalphabeta/CD19-depleted stem cell transplant. V is TRBV29-1 and J is TRBJ2-1; TRBD2 aligns across 10 bases. The sequence derives from a girl under two years old with combined immunodeficiency, due to receive a stem cell transplant. For the CDR3, the DNA is TGCAGCGTTGAAGGTCTAGCGGGAGTCCAGGTTTACAATGAGCAGTTCTTC. This codes for CSVEGLAGVQVYNEQFF.